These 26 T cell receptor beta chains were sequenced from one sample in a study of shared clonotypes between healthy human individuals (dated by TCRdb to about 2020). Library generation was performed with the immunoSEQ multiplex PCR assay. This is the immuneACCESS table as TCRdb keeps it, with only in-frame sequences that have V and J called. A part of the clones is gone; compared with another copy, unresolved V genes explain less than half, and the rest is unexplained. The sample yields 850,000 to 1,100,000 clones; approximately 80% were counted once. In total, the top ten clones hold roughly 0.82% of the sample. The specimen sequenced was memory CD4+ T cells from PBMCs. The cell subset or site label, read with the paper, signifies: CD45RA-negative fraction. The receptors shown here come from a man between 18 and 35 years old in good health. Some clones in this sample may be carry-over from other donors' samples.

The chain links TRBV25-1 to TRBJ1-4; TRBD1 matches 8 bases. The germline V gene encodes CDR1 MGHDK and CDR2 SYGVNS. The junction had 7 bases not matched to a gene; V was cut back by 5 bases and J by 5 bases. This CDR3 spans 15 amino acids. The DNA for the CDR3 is TGTGCCAGCAGTCCTCGGACAGGGCGAAATGAAAAACTGTTTTTT. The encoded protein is CASSPRTGRNEKLFF.

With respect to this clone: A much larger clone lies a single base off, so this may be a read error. The chain's CDR3 is CASSSWDRVTVNTEAFF. CDR3 DNA sequence: TGTGCCAGCAGTAGTTGGGACAGGGTTACGGTGAACACTGAAGCTTTCTTT. The chain couples TRBV2 to TRBJ1-1; 9 bases are a match to TRBD1. Unmatched junction bases numbered 10, after V lost 5 bases and J lost 0 bases. The CDR3 is 17 residues long. The germline V gene encodes CDR1 SNHLY and CDR2 FYNNEI.

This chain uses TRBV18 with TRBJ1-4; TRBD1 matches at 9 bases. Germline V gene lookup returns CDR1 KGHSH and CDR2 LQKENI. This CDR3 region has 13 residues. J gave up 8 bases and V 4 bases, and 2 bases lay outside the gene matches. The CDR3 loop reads CASSRQGVEKLFF. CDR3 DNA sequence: TGTGCCAGCTCACGACAGGGGGTGGAAAAACTGTTTTTT.

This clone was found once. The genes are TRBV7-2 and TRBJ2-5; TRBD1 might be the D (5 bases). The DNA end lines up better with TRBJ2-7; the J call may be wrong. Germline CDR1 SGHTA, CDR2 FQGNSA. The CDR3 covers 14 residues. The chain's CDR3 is CASSFFDRSYEQYF. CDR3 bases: TGTGCCAGCAGTTTCTTTGACAGATCCTACGAGCAGTACTTC.

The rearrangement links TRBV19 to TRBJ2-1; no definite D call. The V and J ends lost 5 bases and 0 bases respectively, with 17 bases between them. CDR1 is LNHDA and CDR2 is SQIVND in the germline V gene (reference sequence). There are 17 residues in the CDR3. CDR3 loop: CASSSQPIRSSYNEQFF. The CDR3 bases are TGTGCCAGTAGTTCCCAACCCATCCGGAGCTCCTACAATGAGCAGTTCTTC.

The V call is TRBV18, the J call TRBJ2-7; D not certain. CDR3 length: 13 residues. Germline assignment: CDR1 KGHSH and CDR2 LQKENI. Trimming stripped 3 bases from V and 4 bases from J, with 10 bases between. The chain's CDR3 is CASSPQTDYEQYF. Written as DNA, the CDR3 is TGTGCCAGCTCACCTCAAACAGATTACGAGCAGTACTTC.

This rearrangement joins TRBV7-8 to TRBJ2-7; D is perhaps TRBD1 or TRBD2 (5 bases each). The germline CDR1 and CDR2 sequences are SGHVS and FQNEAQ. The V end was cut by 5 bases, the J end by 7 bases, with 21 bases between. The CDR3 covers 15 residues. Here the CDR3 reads CASSDGTGRTGEQYF. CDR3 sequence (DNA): TGTGCCAGCAGCGACGGGACCGGCCGTACGGGGGAGCAGTACTTC.

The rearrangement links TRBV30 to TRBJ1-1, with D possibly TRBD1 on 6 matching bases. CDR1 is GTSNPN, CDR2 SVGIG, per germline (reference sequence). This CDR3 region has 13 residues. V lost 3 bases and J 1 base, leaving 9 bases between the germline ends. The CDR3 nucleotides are TGTGCCTGGAGACAGGGTGGGAACACTGAAGCTTTCTTT. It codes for CAWRQGGNTEAFF.

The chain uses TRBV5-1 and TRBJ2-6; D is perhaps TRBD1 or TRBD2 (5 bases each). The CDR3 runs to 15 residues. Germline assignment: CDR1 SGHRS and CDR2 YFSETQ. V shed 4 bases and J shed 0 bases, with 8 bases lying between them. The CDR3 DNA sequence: TGCGCCAGCAGCCCTGGGGGCTCTGGGGCCAACGTCCTGACTTTC. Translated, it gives CASSPGGSGANVLTF.

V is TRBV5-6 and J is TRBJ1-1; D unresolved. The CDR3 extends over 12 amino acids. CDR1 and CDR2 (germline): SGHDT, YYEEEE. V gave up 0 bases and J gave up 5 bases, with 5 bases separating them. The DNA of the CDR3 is TGTGCCAGCAGCTTGGATAAAACTGAAGCTTTCTTT. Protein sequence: CASSLDKTEAFF.

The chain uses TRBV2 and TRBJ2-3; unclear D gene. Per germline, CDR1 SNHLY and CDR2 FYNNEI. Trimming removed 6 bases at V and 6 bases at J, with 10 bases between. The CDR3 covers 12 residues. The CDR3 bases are TGTGCCAGCAGCCTAGTCCCCGATACGCAGTATTTT. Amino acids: CASSLVPDTQYF.

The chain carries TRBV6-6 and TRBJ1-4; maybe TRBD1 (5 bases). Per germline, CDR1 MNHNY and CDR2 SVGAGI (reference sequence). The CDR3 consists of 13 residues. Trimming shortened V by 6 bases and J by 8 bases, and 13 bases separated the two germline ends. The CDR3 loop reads CASSRQGAEKLFF. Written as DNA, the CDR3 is TGTGCCAGCAGCCGGCAGGGAGCCGAAAAACTGTTTTTT.

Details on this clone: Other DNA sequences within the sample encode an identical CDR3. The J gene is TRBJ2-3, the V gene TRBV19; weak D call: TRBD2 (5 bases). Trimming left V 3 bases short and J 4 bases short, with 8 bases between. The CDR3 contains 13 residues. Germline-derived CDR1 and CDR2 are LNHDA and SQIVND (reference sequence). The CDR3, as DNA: TGTGCCAGTAGTATTGGGAGCGCAGATACGCAGTATTTT. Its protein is CASSIGSADTQYF. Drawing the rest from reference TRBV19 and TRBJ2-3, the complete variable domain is DGGITQSPKYLFRKEGQNVTLSCEQNLNHDAMYWYRQDPGQGLRLIYYSQIVNDFQKGDIAEGYSVSREKKESFPLTVTSAQKNPTAFYLCASSIGSADTQYFGPGTRLTVL.

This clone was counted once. The CDR3 coding sequence is TGTGCCAGCAGTTTCCGGACCGATCGTGGGCAGTTCTTC. Its translation: CASSFRTDRGQFF. V gene TRBV28 combines with J gene TRBJ2-1; no firm D call. The CDR3 runs to 13 residues. The germline V gene has CDR1 MDHEN and CDR2 SYDVKM. V was shortened by 3 bases and J by 12 bases, with 15 bases between the two germline ends.

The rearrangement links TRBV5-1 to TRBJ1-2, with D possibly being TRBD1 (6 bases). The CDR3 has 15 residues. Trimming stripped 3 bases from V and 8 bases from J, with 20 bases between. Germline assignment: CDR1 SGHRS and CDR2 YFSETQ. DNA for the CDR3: TGCGCCAGCAGCTCACCACTACAGGGCCCTGGGGGCTACACCTTC. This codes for CASSSPLQGPGGYTF.

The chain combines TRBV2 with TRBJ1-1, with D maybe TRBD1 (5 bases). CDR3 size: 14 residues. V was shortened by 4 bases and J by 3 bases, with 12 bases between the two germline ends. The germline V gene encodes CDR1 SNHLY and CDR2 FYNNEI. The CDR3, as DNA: TGTGCCAGCAGTGTGCTCGACAGCCACACTGAAGCTTTCTTT. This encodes CASSVLDSHTEAFF.

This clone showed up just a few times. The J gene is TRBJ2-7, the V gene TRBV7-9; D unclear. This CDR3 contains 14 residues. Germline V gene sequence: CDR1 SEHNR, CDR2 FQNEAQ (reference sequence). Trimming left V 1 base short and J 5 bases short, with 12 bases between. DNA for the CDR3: TGTGCCAGCAGCTTAGGGACGTATCTACACGAGCAGTACTTC. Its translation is CASSLGTYLHEQYF.

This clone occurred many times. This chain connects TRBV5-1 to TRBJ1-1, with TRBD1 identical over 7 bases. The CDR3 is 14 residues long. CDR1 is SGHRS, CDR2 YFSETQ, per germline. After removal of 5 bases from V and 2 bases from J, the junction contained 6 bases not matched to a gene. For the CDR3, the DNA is TGCGCCAGCAGGACCGGGACAGTTAACACTGAAGCTTTCTTT. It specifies CASRTGTVNTEAFF.

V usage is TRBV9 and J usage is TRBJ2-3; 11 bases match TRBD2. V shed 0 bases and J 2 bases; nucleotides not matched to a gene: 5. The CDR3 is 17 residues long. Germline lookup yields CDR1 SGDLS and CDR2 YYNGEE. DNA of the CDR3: TGTGCCAGCAGCGTAGGGGTTAGCGGGAGGGTCACAGATACGCAGTATTTT. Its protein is CASSVGVSGRVTDTQYF.

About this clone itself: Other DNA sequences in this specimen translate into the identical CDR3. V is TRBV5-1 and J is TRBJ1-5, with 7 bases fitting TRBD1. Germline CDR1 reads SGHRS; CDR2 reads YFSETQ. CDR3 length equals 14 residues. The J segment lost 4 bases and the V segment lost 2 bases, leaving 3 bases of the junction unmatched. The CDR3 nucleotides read TGCGCCAGCAGCTTCCAGGGGGGGAATCAGCCCCAGCATTTT. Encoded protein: CASSFQGGNQPQHF. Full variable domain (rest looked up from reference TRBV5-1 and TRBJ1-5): KAGVTQTPRYLIKTRGQQVTLSCSPISGHRSVSWYQQTPGQGLQFLFEYFSETQRNKGNFPGRFSGRQFSNSRSEMNVSTLELGDSALYLCASSFQGGNQPQHFGDGTRLSIL.

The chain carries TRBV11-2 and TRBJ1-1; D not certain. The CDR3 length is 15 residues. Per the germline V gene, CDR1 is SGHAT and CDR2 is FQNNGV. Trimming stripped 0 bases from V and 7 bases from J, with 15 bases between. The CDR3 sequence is CASSLDPGPRLEAFF. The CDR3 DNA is TGTGCCAGCAGCTTAGATCCGGGCCCCCGACTTGAAGCTTTCTTT.

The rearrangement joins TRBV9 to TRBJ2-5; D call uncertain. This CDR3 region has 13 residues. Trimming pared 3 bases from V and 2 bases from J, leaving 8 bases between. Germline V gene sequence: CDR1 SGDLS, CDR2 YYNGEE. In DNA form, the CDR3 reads TGTGCCAGCAGCGAAACCGTTCAAGAGACCCAGTACTTC. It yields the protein CASSETVQETQYF.

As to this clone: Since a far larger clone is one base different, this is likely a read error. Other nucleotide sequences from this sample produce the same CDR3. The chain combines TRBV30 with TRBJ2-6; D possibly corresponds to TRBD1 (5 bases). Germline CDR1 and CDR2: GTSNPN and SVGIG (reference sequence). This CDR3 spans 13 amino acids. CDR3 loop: CAWSFGGANVLTF. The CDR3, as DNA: TGTGCCTGGAGTTTTGGTGGGGCCAACGTACTGACTTTC.

CDR3 bases: TGTGCCAGCAGCTTAGTGGCAGGCTCGGAGTTCTTC. This codes for CASSLVAGSEFF. V gene TRBV7-8 combines with J gene TRBJ2-1; D uncertain. V lost 1 base, J lost 14 bases, and 12 bases lay in between. The CDR3 length is 12 residues. The germline V gene has CDR1 SGHVS and CDR2 FQNEAQ.

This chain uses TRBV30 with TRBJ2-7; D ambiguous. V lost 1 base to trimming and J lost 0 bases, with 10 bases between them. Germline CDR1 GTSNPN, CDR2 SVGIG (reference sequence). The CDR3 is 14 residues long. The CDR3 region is CAWSGQPSSYEQYF. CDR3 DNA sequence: TGTGCCTGGAGTGGTCAGCCCAGCTCCTACGAGCAGTACTTC.

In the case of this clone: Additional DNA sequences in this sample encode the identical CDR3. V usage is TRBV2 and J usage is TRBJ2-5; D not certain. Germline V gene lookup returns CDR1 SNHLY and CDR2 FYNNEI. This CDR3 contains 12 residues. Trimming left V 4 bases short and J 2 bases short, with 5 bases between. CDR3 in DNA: TGTGCCAGCAGTGCCCTACAAGAGACCCAGTACTTC. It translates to CASSALQETQYF.